This T cell receptor (beta chain) appears in the sequencing data of a study of CD8 T cells in Susac syndrome. Blood CD8+ and CD4+ T cells underwent high-throughput TCR beta sequencing. Germline V lookup: CDR1 SEHNR, CDR2 FQNEAQ (reference sequence). V gave up 5 bases and J gave up 0 bases; unmatched junction bases: 5. This CDR3 region has 16 residues. Reverse transcription used about 0.45 to 1 ug RNA and random hexamers. TCRdb reprocessed the immunoSEQ multiplex PCR reads via MiXCR and lists one record per CDR3 protein. The sample lists about 430,000 distinct CDR3 sequences, 75% to 90% occurring once.

The TCR originated in a human donor with multiple sclerosis. The chain combines TRBV7-9 with TRBJ2-5; 11 bases are shared with TRBD2. What was sequenced was CD8+ T cells from PBMCs. CDR3 protein: CASSPRLAGYQETQYF. CDR3 sequence (DNA): TGTGCCAGCAGCCCACGACTAGCGGGGTACCAAGAGACCCAGTACTTC.